The present T cell receptor beta chain was sequenced within a study of blood T cell repertoires in COVID-19. Authors' data handling: Counts of nucleated cells, estimated from reference gene primer amplification, were obtained. The protocol was immunoSEQ multiplex PCR, while the TCRdb copy is restricted to in-frame clones and leaves out a portion. The D gene and trimming were derived from the DNA, and the V and J assignments and clone size from that table. The sample holds 85,000 to 100,000 clones, 55% to 80% seen once. The TCR comes from a woman aged 60 to 75 in a cohort sampled during active or convalescent COVID-19. Specimen: peripheral blood.

CDR3 sequence: CAISTGQGIYNSPLHF. CDR3 coding DNA: TGTGCCATCAGTACCGGACAGGGCATTTATAATTCACCCCTCCACTTT. The rearrangement links TRBV10-3 to TRBJ1-6, with TRBD1 matching over 8 bases. Germline-derived CDR1 and CDR2 are ENHRY and SYGVKD. CDR3 size: 16 residues. Germline trimming cut 5 bases from V and 4 bases from J; bases unmatched to any gene: 7.